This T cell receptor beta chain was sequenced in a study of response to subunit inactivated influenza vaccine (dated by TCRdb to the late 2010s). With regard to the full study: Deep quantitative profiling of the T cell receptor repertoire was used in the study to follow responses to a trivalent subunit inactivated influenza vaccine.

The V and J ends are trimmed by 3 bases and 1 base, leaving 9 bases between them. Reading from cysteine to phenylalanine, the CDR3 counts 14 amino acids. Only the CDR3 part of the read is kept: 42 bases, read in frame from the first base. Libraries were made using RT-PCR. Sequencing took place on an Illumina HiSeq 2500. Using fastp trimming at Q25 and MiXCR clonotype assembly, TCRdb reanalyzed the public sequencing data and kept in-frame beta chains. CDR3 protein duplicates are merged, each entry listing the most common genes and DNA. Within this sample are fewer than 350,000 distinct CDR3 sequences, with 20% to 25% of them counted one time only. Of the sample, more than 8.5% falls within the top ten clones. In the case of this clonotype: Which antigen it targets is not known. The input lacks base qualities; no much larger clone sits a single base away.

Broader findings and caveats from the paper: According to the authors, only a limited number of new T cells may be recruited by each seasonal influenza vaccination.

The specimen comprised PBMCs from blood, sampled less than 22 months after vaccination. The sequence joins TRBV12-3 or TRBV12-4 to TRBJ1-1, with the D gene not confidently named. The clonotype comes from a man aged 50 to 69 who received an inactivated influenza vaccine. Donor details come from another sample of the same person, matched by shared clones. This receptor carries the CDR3 CASSLLSQNTEAFF. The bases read TGTGCCAGCAGTTTGTTATCCCAGAACACTGAAGCTTTCTTT.